The rows below give T cell receptor beta chains drawn from one sample of a study of blood T cell repertoires in COVID-19. The data were produced by immunoSEQ multiplex PCR, yet TCRdb's version contains in-frame clones alone and is incomplete. Of some 350,000 clones listed, roughly 86% are singletons. The specimen was peripheral blood. Receptors were obtained from a human donor in a cohort sampled during active COVID-19. Each CDR3 is given with its conserved first and last residue. The D gene is left open where the match is weak. Not all rows give a size; the values are once, few, many and, for expanded clones, a class.

. | TRBJ2-4 | TRBV6-5 | TRBD1 | 14 | CASSYTGTGNIQYF | TGTGCCAGCAGTTATACCGGGACAGGGAACATTCAGTACTTC
. | TRBJ2-1 | TRBV6-5 | TRBD2 | 16 | CASSNSAGMFYNEQFF | TGTGCCAGCAGTAACTCAGCGGGAATGTTTTACAATGAGCAGTTCTTC
. | TRBJ1-1 | TRBV5-1 | . | 14 | CASSLVRGETEAFF | TGCGCCAGCAGCTTGGTAAGGGGTGAGACTGAAGCTTTCTTT
. | TRBJ2-3 | TRBV30 | . | 16 | CAWSTVRSARRNTQYF | TGTGCCTGGAGTACCGTCCGGTCCGCCCGGAGAAATACGCAGTATTTT
. | TRBJ2-7 | TRBV27 | TRBD2 | 15 | CAATETSGRGYEQYF | TGTGCCGCCACCGAAACTAGCGGGAGAGGGTACGAGCAGTACTTC
. | TRBJ2-1 | TRBV5-6 | . | 15 | CASSLVRGTHNEQFF | TGTGCCAGCAGCTTGGTACGGGGGACTCACAATGAGCAGTTCTTC
. | TRBJ1-1 | TRBV11-2 | TRBD1 | 15 | CASRYTGELNTEAFF | TGTGCCAGCAGATATACAGGGGAACTGAACACTGAAGCTTTCTTT
. | TRBJ1-1 | TRBV21-1 | . | 15 | CASSKAMQGDTEAFF | TGTGCCAGCAGCAAAGCGATGCAGGGGGATACTGAAGCTTTCTTT
. | TRBJ1-2 | TRBV30 | . | 11 | CAWNSLYGYTF | TGTGCCTGGAACAGCTTGTATGGCTACACCTTC
. | TRBJ2-2 | TRBV21-1 | . | 19 | CASSLQAGGSRGISGELFF | TGTGCCAGCAGCCTCCAAGCGGGAGGTTCCAGGGGGATATCCGGGGAGCTGTTTTTT
. | TRBJ1-1 | TRBV27 | TRBD1 | 14 | CASNRQGYSTEAFF | TGTGCCAGCAACCGACAGGGGTATAGCACTGAAGCTTTCTTT
. | TRBJ2-7 | TRBV27 | TRBD2 | 17 | CASSSRPTSGSTYEQYF | TGTGCCAGCAGTTCGCGCCCGACTAGCGGAAGTACCTACGAGCAGTACTTC
. | TRBJ1-4 | TRBV19 | TRBD1 | 14 | CASSAGTGGEKLFF | TGTGCCAGTAGTGCCGGGACAGGGGGAGAAAAACTGTTTTTT
. | TRBJ1-5 | TRBV18 | . | 15 | CASSPRGSSNQPQHF | TGTGCCAGCTCACCACGGGGCAGTAGCAATCAGCCCCAGCATTTT
. | TRBJ2-7 | TRBV5-1 | . | 14 | CASSLRGAGYEQYF | TGCGCCAGCAGCTTGCGGGGGGCTGGATACGAGCAGTACTTC
. | TRBJ1-2 | TRBV5-1 | . | 18 | CASSLAPPGQGGFSGYTF | TGCGCCAGCAGCTTGGCTCCGCCGGGCCAGGGAGGGTTTAGTGGCTACACCTTC
. | TRBJ2-3 | TRBV3-1/TRBV3-2 | TRBD2 | 13 | CASSRRELDTQYF | TGTGCCAGCAGCCGGCGGGAGTTGGATACGCAGTATTTT
once | TRBJ1-1 | TRBV5-1 | TRBD1 | 15 | CASRTQGQGGTEAFF | TGCGCCAGCAGGACCCAGGGACAGGGTGGGACTGAAGCTTTCTTT
. | TRBJ2-7 | TRBV6-5 | TRBD1 | 14 | CASSYGQGAYEQYF | TGTGCCAGCAGTTACGGACAGGGGGCCTACGAGCAGTACTTC
once | TRBJ1-2 | TRBV6-5 | TRBD1 | 10 | CATGQGGYTF | TGTGCCACCGGACAGGGCGGCTACACCTTC
. | TRBJ2-7 | TRBV10-3 | . | 13 | CAIQRGSLGEQYF | TGTGCCATCCAGAGGGGGTCCCTCGGCGAGCAGTACTTC
. | TRBJ1-2 | TRBV7-9 | . | 14 | CASSLREGNYGYTF | TGTGCCAGCAGCTTAAGGGAGGGGAACTATGGCTACACCTTC
few | TRBJ2-2 | TRBV6-1 | TRBD2 | 15 | CASSELAGDTGELFF | TGTGCCAGCAGTGAACTAGCGGGAGACACCGGGGAGCTGTTTTTT
. | TRBJ1-1 | TRBV29-1 | . | 14 | CSVEVGRWNTEAFF | TGCAGCGTTGAAGTCGGCAGGTGGAACACTGAAGCTTTCTTT
. | TRBJ2-7 | TRBV15 | TRBD2 | 15 | CATSRDRTGGNEQYF | TGTGCCACCAGCAGAGACCGGACGGGAGGAAACGAGCAGTACTTC
once | TRBJ2-3 | TRBV29-1 | . | 16 | CSVDSINRLYTDTQYF | TGCAGCGTCGACAGCATAAACCGATTATACACAGATACGCAGTATTTT
. | TRBJ1-4 | TRBV7-9 | . | 15 | CASSLAIGGDEKLFF | TGTGCCAGCAGCTTAGCCATCGGGGGGGATGAAAAACTGTTTTTT
. | TRBJ2-7 | TRBV11-3 | TRBD1 | 15 | CASSFEGTGDYEQYF | TGTGCCAGCAGCTTCGAGGGGACAGGGGACTACGAGCAGTACTTC
. | TRBJ2-5 | TRBV5-6 | . | 13 | CASSPGRRETQYF | TGTGCCAGCAGCCCTGGGAGGCGGGAGACCCAGTACTTC
. | TRBJ1-1 | TRBV5-6 | . | 13 | CASSLTLNTEAFF | TGTGCCAGCAGCCTGACACTGAACACTGAAGCTTTCTTT
. | TRBJ2-3 | TRBV6-5 | . | 12 | CASTQGTDTQYF | TGTGCCAGCACCCAGGGCACAGATACGCAGTATTTT
few | TRBJ1-6 | TRBV24-1 | . | 15 | CATSEVLPRNSPLHF | TGTGCCACCAGTGAGGTCCTCCCCCGGAATTCACCCCTCCACTTT
. | TRBJ2-1 | TRBV28 | . | 15 | CASSLSLAAVNEQFF | TGTGCCAGCAGCCTCTCCCTGGCGGCGGTGAATGAGCAGTTCTTC
once | TRBJ2-5 | TRBV19 | TRBD1 | 18 | CASSMYRGLDNFMETQYF | TGTGCCAGTAGTATGTACAGGGGGCTGGATAATTTCATGGAGACCCAGTACTTC
. | TRBJ1-1 | TRBV20-1 | . | 11 | CSARGRTEAFF | TGCAGTGCTAGGGGGCGCACTGAAGCTTTCTTT
many | TRBJ2-7 | TRBV7-8 | TRBD2 | 16 | CASSLIQRGVIYEQYF | TGTGCCAGCAGCTTAATCCAGCGGGGAGTGATATACGAGCAGTACTTC
. | TRBJ1-1 | TRBV7-9 | . | 13 | CASSSKGGTEAFF | TGTGCCAGCAGTTCAAAAGGGGGCACTGAAGCTTTCTTT
. | TRBJ1-1 | TRBV5-4 | TRBD1 | 16 | CASRPGTERLNTEAFF | TGTGCCAGCAGACCCGGGACAGAGAGACTGAACACTGAAGCTTTCTTT
. | TRBJ1-6 | TRBV28 | . | 15 | CATLGARVYNSPLHF | TGTGCCACCCTTGGGGCTAGGGTCTATAATTCACCCCTCCACTTT
. | TRBJ2-2 | TRBV9 | TRBD1 | 16 | CASSVRADRGPGELFF | TGTGCCAGCAGCGTAAGAGCTGACAGGGGCCCCGGGGAGCTGTTTTTT
. | TRBJ2-2 | TRBV7-3 | . | 16 | CASSLTGGLGTGELFF | TGTGCCAGCAGCTTAACGGGGGGGCTTGGCACCGGGGAGCTGTTTTTT
. | TRBJ1-2 | TRBV27 | . | 13 | CASSQTGIGGYTF | TGTGCCAGCAGTCAAACAGGGATAGGTGGCTACACCTTC
. | TRBJ2-1 | TRBV7-3 | TRBD2 | 18 | CASSSVGLADSSYNEQFF | TGTGCCAGCAGCTCCGTGGGACTAGCGGACAGCTCCTACAATGAGCAGTTCTTC
. | TRBJ1-2 | TRBV27 | . | 13 | CASRSGGLYGYTF | TGTGCCAGCAGATCCGGGGGTTTATATGGCTACACCTTC
once | TRBJ2-7 | TRBV30 | . | 13 | CAWSGRTTYEQYF | TGTGCCTGGAGTGGACGGACTACCTACGAGCAGTACTTC
. | TRBJ2-7 | TRBV27 | . | 17 | CASSFSGVRTVVDEQYF | TGTGCCAGCAGTTTTTCTGGGGTCCGGACAGTCGTCGACGAGCAGTACTTC
. | TRBJ1-5 | TRBV28 | . | 13 | CASSLPNNQPQHF | TGTGCCAGCAGTTTACCTAACAATCAGCCCCAGCATTTT
. | TRBJ2-7 | TRBV30 | . | 11 | CAWSQAYEQYF | TGTGCCTGGAGTCAAGCTTACGAGCAGTACTTC